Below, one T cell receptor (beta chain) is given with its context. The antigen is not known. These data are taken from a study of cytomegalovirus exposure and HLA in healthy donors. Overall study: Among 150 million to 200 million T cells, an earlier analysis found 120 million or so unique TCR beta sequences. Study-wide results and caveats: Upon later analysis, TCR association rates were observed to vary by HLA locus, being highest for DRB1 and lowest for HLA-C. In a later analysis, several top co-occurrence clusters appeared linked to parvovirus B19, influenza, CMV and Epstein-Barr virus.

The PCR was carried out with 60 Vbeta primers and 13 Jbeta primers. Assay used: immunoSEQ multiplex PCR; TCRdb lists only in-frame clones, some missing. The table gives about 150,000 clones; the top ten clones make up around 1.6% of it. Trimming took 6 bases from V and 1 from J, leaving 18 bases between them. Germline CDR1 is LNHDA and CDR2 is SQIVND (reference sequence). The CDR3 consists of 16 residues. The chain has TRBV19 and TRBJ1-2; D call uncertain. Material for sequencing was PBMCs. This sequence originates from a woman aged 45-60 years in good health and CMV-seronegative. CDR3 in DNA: TGTGCCAGTAGCCAGACCTCGTACAGTCTTAACTATGGCTACACCTTC. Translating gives CASSQTSYSLNYGYTF.